This passage covers 8 T cell receptor beta chains from one sample sequenced in a study of blood T cell repertoires in COVID-19. Using immunoSEQ multiplex PCR, the repertoire was profiled, and TCRdb retains in-frame clones only, with some absent. The data show some 230,000 clones, roughly 80% seen once. Sequenced material: peripheral blood. The receptors originated from a woman aged 60-75 years who had recovered from COVID-19.

V usage is TRBV11-2 and J usage is TRBJ2-7; 9 bases align to TRBD1. The length of the CDR3 is 18 residues. Germline assignment: CDR1 SGHAT and CDR2 FQNNGV. With 0 bases clipped from V and 0 bases from J, the junction kept 9 bases outside the gene matches. CDR3 region: CASSLDAGQGLVSYEQYF. The DNA for the CDR3 is TGTGCCAGCAGCTTAGATGCGGGACAGGGCCTCGTCTCCTACGAGCAGTACTTC.

V and J are TRBV5-1 and TRBJ2-5, with D possibly TRBD1 on 6 matching bases. The CDR3 length is 15 residues. Germline V gene sequence: CDR1 SGHRS, CDR2 YFSETQ. V lost 0 bases to trimming and J lost 6 bases, with 15 bases between them. CDR3 sequence (DNA): TGCGCCAGCAGCTTGGGGCCAGGGGATGGGAAGACCCAGTACTTC. Translation: CASSLGPGDGKTQYF.

The rearrangement links TRBV9 to TRBJ2-3; D is unclear. Per germline, CDR1 SGDLS and CDR2 YYNGEE. The CDR3 covers 14 residues. V dropped 1 base and J dropped 4 bases, with 10 bases sitting between them. CDR3 sequence (DNA): TGTGCCAGCAGCGTATGGCTCGCGGCAGATACGCAGTATTTT. Protein sequence: CASSVWLAADTQYF. The full variable domain, its missing parts supplied by reference TRBV9 and TRBJ2-3, is DSGVTQTPKHLITATGQRVTLRCSPRSGDLSVYWYQQSLDQGLQFLIQYYNGEERAKGNILERFSAQQFPDLHSELNLSSLELGDSALYFCASSVWLAADTQYFGPGTRLTVL.

This clone was counted between two and nine times. The chain uses TRBV2 and TRBJ2-5; D call uncertain. CDR3 length equals 15 residues. V lost 1 base, J lost 5 bases, and 14 bases lay in between. The germline V gene has CDR1 SNHLY and CDR2 FYNNEI. CDR3 coding DNA: TGTGCCAGCAGTGAAGTTAGGCAGGCATGGGAGACCCAGTACTTC. It specifies CASSEVRQAWETQYF.

This chain joins TRBV30 and TRBJ1-5; a weak D match, TRBD1 (6 bases). Trimming took off 2 bases at V and 2 bases at J, with 19 bases between the two ends. The CDR3 runs to 17 residues. CDR1 is GTSNPN, CDR2 SVGIG, per germline (reference sequence). CDR3 region: CAWSYGRGYGGNQPQHF. DNA for the CDR3: TGTGCCTGGAGTTATGGTAGGGGGTACGGCGGCAATCAGCCCCAGCATTTT. Full variable domain (outside the CDR3, taken from reference TRBV30 and TRBJ1-5): SQTIHQWPATLVQPVGSPLSLECTVEGTSNPNLYWYRQAAGRGLQLLFYSVGIGQISSEVPQNLSASRPQDRQFILSSKKLLLSDSGFYLCAWSYGRGYGGNQPQHFGDGTRLSIL.

The chain carries TRBV19 and TRBJ1-5; 10 bases match TRBD1. This CDR3 has 14 amino acids. V dropped 4 bases and J dropped 4; count of bases not matched to a gene: 1. Germline CDR1 reads LNHDA; CDR2 reads SQIVND (reference sequence). The CDR3 nucleotides are TGTGCCAGTAGTAGGGGACAGGGGAATCAGCCCCAGCATTTT. It encodes CASSRGQGNQPQHF.

This chain links TRBV29-1 with TRBJ2-2; possible D gene TRBD1, 5 bases. Per germline, CDR1 SQVTM and CDR2 ANQGSEA. The V end lost 4 bases, the J end lost 0 bases, and 9 bases lay between the germline ends. This CDR3 region has 14 residues. The CDR3 here is CSVGQFANTGELFF. The CDR3 nucleotides are TGCAGCGTTGGACAGTTCGCGAACACCGGGGAGCTGTTTTTT.

The J gene is TRBJ1-2, the V gene TRBV6-2 or TRBV6-3; perhaps TRBD1 as D (6 bases). Deletions cut 6 bases from V and 2 bases from J, with 10 bases between. CDR1 is MNHEY and CDR2 is SVGEGT in the germline V gene. The CDR3 extends over 13 amino acids. The CDR3 region has the DNA TGTGCCAGCAGCCCGGACAGAAACTATGGCTACACCTTC. Encoded protein: CASSPDRNYGYTF.